This T cell receptor (beta chain) was observed in a study of blood T cell repertoires in COVID-19. Looking at the study overall: Samples of COVID-19 (acute and convalescent) were obtained from the United States, Italy and Spain. Nucleic acid was either cDNA or gDNA, and it came from T cells, B-cell-depleted T cells, or PBMCs.

How the authors handled the data: Amplification of reference gene primers was used by the study to estimate nucleated cell counts. Produced via immunoSEQ multiplex PCR; TCRdb's table is partial and in-frame only. The DNA gave D and trimming, while V, J and clone size come from that table. Of 55,000 to 75,000 clones detected, about 81% appear once; the ten largest clones hold approximately 14%. CDR1 and CDR2 (germline): KGHSH, LQKENI. V shed 8 bases and J shed 3 bases, with 9 bases lying between them. The CDR3 loop spans 12 amino acids. The sample consisted of peripheral blood. The rearrangement joins TRBV18 to TRBJ2-3; D remains unclear. The source of this sequence is a man older than 75 with acute or convalescent COVID-19. The CDR3 DNA reads TGTGCCAGCACTGGTGCTACAGATACGCAGTATTTT. Translation gives CASTGATDTQYF.